The clone carrying this TCR beta chain was counted between two and nine times. Its specificity is unknown. The data originate from a study of cytomegalovirus exposure and HLA in healthy donors. The study, taken as a whole, reports: In vitro testing confirmed three CMV-associated chains as specific for CMV antigens.

Nominally healthy donors provided the samples, though records likely missed some immune exposures. The PCR had 60 Vbeta and 13 Jbeta primers. The protocol was immunoSEQ multiplex PCR, while the TCRdb copy is restricted to in-frame clones and leaves out a portion. Of some 200,000 clones detected, about 13% appear once; the ten largest clones hold approximately 8.4%. The sequenced sample was PBMCs. This clonotype was sampled from a man aged 50 or older in good health and CMV-seropositive.

CDR3 sequence reads: CASSKTSGGTNTGELFF. In nucleotides, the CDR3 is TGTGCCAGCAGCAAGACTAGCGGGGGTACGAACACCGGGGAGCTGTTTTTT. The chain uses TRBV7-6 and TRBJ2-2, with TRBD2 identical over 12 bases. After removal of 5 bases from V and 0 bases from J, the junction contained 4 bases not matched to a gene. This CDR3 spans 17 amino acids. Per the germline V gene, CDR1 is SGHVS and CDR2 is FNYEAQ.